This TCR beta chain was recovered during a study of blood T cell repertoires in COVID-19. In the authors' methods: Nucleated cell counts were estimated from reference gene primer amplification. Some clones are missing from TCRdb's copy, which holds only in-frame ones; the method was immunoSEQ multiplex PCR. The V and J calls and the clone size are those of that table, but D and trimming were determined from the DNA. The data contain fewer than 250,000 clones, more than 70% of them singletons. Germline CDR1 reads SQVTM; CDR2 reads ANQGSEA. CDR3 length: 11 residues. V was shortened by 2 bases and J by 5 bases, with 5 bases between the two germline ends.

The V gene is TRBV29-1, the J gene TRBJ2-3; D call uncertain. The sequence derives from a woman aged 45-59 years with acute or convalescent COVID-19. Sequencing was done on a sample of peripheral blood. This CDR3 is CSVEQLDTQYF. CDR3 nucleotides: TGCAGCGTTGAACAATTAGATACGCAGTATTTT.